Listed below are T cell receptor beta chains from one sample, sequenced in a study of shared clonotypes between healthy human individuals. Only in-frame clones appear in the TCRdb table, and some are missing; sequencing was by immunoSEQ multiplex PCR. The sample records 650,000 to 800,000 clones, approximately 77% being singletons. The sequencing input was memory CD4+ T cells sorted from blood. All receptors come from a woman aged 25 to 39 in good health. Both conserved end residues are part of each CDR3. A D gene is named only where the DNA matches it firmly. Where a row states a size, it is once, few, many or the class of an expanded clone; other rows omit it.

TRBJ2-7 NA TRBV5-1 NA TGCGCCAGCAGCTTTCAGGGGTACGAGCAGTACTTC CASSFQGYEQYF
TRBJ1-4 NA TRBV5-4 NA TGTGCCAGCAGCTTGGGGGGAGCACGAAATGAAAAACTGTTTTTT CASSLGGARNEKLFF
TRBJ2-3 TRBD1 TRBV19 NA TGTGCCAGTAGCCAGGGTCTGGGACAGAGTGTTACTACGCAGTATTTT CASSQGLGQSVTTQYF
TRBJ2-3 TRBD2 TRBV7-9 NA TGTGCCAGCAGCCCCCGGACTAGCGGAAGCACAGATACGCAGTATTTT CASSPRTSGSTDTQYF
TRBJ1-3 NA TRBV19 NA TGTGCCAGTAGTAGGACCCCTGGAAACACCATATATTTT CASSRTPGNTIYF
TRBJ2-3 TRBD1 TRBV7-3 NA TGTGCCAGCAGCCCACGGGACAGGGGCCCAGATACGCAGTATTTT CASSPRDRGPDTQYF
TRBJ1-2 NA TRBV7-9 NA TGTGCCAGCAGCTTAGGTCGGGCAGGACATGGCTACACCTTC CASSLGRAGHGYTF
TRBJ1-3 NA TRBV19 NA TGTGCCAGTAGTTTACAGGCTCGGTCTGGAAACACCATATATTTT CASSLQARSGNTIYF
TRBJ1-2 NA TRBV11-2 NA TGTGCCAGCAGCTCGTATCGGAAACGGGCGCGTAACTATGGCTACACCTTC CASSSYRKRARNYGYTF
TRBJ2-1 TRBD2 TRBV28 NA TGTGCCAGCAGTCCCGAGGAGCGGGAGGGCCATGAGCAGTTCTTC CASSPEEREGHEQFF
TRBJ2-7 TRBD1 TRBV5-1 NA TGCGCCAGCAGCCCCCGGACAGGGGAATTTGGGTACGAGCAGTACTTC CASSPRTGEFGYEQYF
TRBJ2-2 TRBD2 TRBV11-2 few TGTGCCAGCAGCTTTGGTGTAGCGGGAAACACCGGGGAGCTGTTTTTT CASSFGVAGNTGELFF
TRBJ1-4 NA TRBV28 NA TGTGCCACCTTACCGGGACCCAATGAAAAACTGTTTTTT CATLPGPNEKLFF
TRBJ1-5 NA TRBV28 NA TGTGCCAGCAGTTGGGGAGCAGTCAATCAGCCCCAGCATTTT CASSWGAVNQPQHF
TRBJ2-7 TRBD2 TRBV7-2 NA TGTGCCAGCAGCTTTACTAGCGGGAGCTACGAGCAGTACTTC CASSFTSGSYEQYF
TRBJ2-7 NA TRBV6-5 NA TGTGCCAGCAGTTACGACGGGAGTCGTTACGAGCAGTACTTC CASSYDGSRYEQYF
TRBJ2-1 NA TRBV9 NA TGTGCCAGCAGCCTGGGACTTTCCTCCTACAATGAGCAGTTCTTC CASSLGLSSYNEQFF
TRBJ2-1 NA TRBV20-1 few TGCAGTGCTAGAGGACACAATGAGCAGTTCTTC CSARGHNEQFF
TRBJ1-3 NA TRBV30 NA TGTGCCTGGAGTGAGGGGAGATCTGGAAACACCATATATTTT CAWSEGRSGNTIYF
TRBJ2-7 NA TRBV7-2 NA TGTGCCAGCAGCCAACAGAGAGACAGCTACGAGCAGTACTTC CASSQQRDSYEQYF
TRBJ1-4 TRBD1 TRBV2 few TGTGCCAGTAGGATCCAGACAGGGGACCTGTTTTTT CASRIQTGDLFF
TRBJ1-5 NA TRBV7-8 NA TGTGCCAGCAGCATGGGGGCAGTCAATCAGCCCCAGCATTTT CASSMGAVNQPQHF
TRBJ2-7 NA TRBV29-1 NA TGCAGCGTTGGAAAGACTAGTGATGCCTACGAGCAGTACTTC CSVGKTSDAYEQYF
TRBJ1-3 NA TRBV5-1 NA TGCGCCAGCAGCTTGGCGGGGTCTGGAAACACCATATATTTT CASSLAGSGNTIYF
TRBJ2-3 TRBD1 TRBV19 NA TGTGCCAGTAGTATAAAGGACAGGGGGCGCTTGGGCACAGATACGCAGTATTTT CASSIKDRGRLGTDTQYF
TRBJ1-5 NA TRBV18 NA TGTGCCAGCTCGAACGGGATGGGGCATCAGCCCCAGCATTTT CASSNGMGHQPQHF
TRBJ1-2 NA TRBV20-1 NA TGCAGTACCGACAGTTATGGCTACACCTTC CSTDSYGYTF
TRBJ2-4 TRBD2 TRBV28 NA TGTGCCAGCAGCCTGACTAGCGGGACAAACATTCAGTACTTC CASSLTSGTNIQYF